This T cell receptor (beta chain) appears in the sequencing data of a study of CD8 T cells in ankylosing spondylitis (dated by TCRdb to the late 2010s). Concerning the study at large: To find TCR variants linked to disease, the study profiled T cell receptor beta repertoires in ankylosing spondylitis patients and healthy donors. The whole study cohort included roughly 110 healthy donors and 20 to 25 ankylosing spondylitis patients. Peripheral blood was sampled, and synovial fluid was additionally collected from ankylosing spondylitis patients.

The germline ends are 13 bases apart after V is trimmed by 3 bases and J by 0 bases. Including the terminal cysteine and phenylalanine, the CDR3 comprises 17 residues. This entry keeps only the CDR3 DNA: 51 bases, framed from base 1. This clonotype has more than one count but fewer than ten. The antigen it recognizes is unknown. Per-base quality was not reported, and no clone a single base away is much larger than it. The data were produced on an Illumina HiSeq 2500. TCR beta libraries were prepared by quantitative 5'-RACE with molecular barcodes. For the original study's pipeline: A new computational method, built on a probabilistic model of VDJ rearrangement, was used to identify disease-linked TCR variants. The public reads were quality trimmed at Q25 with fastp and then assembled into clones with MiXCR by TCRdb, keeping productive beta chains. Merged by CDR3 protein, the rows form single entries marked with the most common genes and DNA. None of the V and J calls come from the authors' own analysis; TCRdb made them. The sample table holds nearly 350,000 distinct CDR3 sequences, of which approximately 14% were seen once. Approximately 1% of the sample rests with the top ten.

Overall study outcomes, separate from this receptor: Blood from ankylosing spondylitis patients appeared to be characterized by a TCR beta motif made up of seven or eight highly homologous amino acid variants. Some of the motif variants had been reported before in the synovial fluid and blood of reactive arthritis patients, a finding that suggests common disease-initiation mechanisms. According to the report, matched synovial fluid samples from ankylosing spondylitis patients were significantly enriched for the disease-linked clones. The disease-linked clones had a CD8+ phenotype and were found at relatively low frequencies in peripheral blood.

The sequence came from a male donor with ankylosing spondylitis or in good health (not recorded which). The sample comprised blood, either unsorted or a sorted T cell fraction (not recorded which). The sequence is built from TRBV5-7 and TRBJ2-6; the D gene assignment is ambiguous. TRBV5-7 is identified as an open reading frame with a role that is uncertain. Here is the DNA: TGTGCCAGCAGCTCAGGACCAAGGCCCTCTGGGGCCAACGTCCTGACTTTC. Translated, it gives CASSSGPRPSGANVLTF.